This TCR beta chain was retrieved from a study of T cell changes during pregnancy in multiple sclerosis. TCRdb keeps only in-frame clones here, not all; method: immunoSEQ multiplex PCR. The table records about 70,000 clones, roughly 92% of them present only once. Unmatched junction bases numbered 5, after V lost 4 bases and J lost 0 bases. CDR3 length: 16 residues. Per germline, CDR1 MGHRA and CDR2 YSYEKL. The sequence came from a female donor in good health, enrolled as a control in a pregnancy study. Material: CD8+ T cells from peripheral blood mononuclear cells, obtained in the third trimester of pregnancy. This chain uses TRBV4-1 with TRBJ2-2; TRBD1 matches 7 bases. CDR3 in amino acids: CASSRQGESNTGELFF. DNA of the CDR3: TGCGCCAGCAGCCGTCAGGGGGAGTCGAACACCGGGGAGCTGTTTTTT.